Listed below are T cell receptor beta chains from one sample, sequenced in a study of blood T cell repertoires in COVID-19. Sequencing was performed with immunoSEQ multiplex PCR; in TCRdb, only in-frame clones are kept and a portion is missing. The data hold 200,000 to 250,000 clones, with roughly 80% observed a single time. Sample: peripheral blood. The origin of the receptors is a woman aged 18-29 years with acute or convalescent COVID-19. The CDR3 runs from the conserved cysteine through the conserved F or W. D genes are given only for firm matches. Not all rows give a size; the values are once, few, many and, for expanded clones, a class.

17	TRBV27	.	TRBD2	TRBJ2-1	CASSSRIRLARDNEQFF	TGTGCCAGCAGTTCCCGAATCCGACTAGCACGGGACAATGAGCAGTTCTTC
19	TRBV5-1	once	TRBD1	TRBJ2-1	CASSLDLDRGPPSYNEQFF	TGCGCCAGCAGCTTGGACCTTGACAGGGGGCCTCCCTCCTACAATGAGCAGTTCTTC
12	TRBV3-1/TRBV3-2	.	.	TRBJ2-7	CASSQDRYEQYF	TGTGCCAGCAGCCAAGATAGATACGAGCAGTACTTC
14	TRBV27	.	.	TRBJ1-2	CASSSGTGTYGYTF	TGTGCCAGCAGTTCAGGTACAGGGACCTATGGCTACACCTTC
14	TRBV19	few	.	TRBJ1-2	CASSRETGAYGYTF	TGTGCCAGTAGTAGGGAGACAGGAGCCTATGGCTACACCTTC
18	TRBV6-2/TRBV6-3	.	TRBD1	TRBJ1-2	CASSEPPGQGIANYGYTF	TGTGCCAGCAGCGAACCCCCGGGACAGGGCATAGCTAACTATGGCTACACCTTC
14	TRBV19	.	TRBD1	TRBJ1-2	CASSRWDRVNGYTF	TGTGCCAGTAGTAGGTGGGACAGGGTAAACGGCTACACCTTC
14	TRBV28	few	TRBD1	TRBJ1-6	CASSFGTANSPLHF	TGTGCCAGCAGTTTCGGGACAGCGAATTCACCCCTCCACTTT
16	TRBV10-1	.	.	TRBJ2-7	CASTLVGSELYYEQYF	TGCGCCAGCACCCTCGTGGGTAGCGAGTTGTACTACGAGCAGTACTTC
14	TRBV7-9	.	TRBD1	TRBJ2-7	CASSSRDRTYEQYF	TGTGCCAGCAGCTCTCGGGACAGAACTTACGAGCAGTACTTC
14	TRBV7-2	once	TRBD2	TRBJ2-7	CASSPGGWGYEQYF	TGTGCCAGCAGCCCGGGAGGGTGGGGTTACGAGCAGTACTTC
18	TRBV7-2	few	TRBD1	TRBJ2-1	CASSLGLGQGSRYNEQFF	TGTGCCAGCAGCTTAGGGTTGGGACAGGGTTCCCGCTACAATGAGCAGTTCTTC
16	TRBV14	.	.	TRBJ1-2	CASSLKIGLGLYGYTF	TGTGCCAGCAGCCTTAAGATAGGCCTGGGCCTCTATGGCTACACCTTC
15	TRBV6-5	.	.	TRBJ2-1	CASTPGITWNNEQFF	TGTGCCAGCACCCCGGGGATCACATGGAATAATGAGCAGTTCTTC
15	TRBV2	once	.	TRBJ1-5	CASSDRDGGNQPQHF	TGTGCCAGCAGTGATAGAGACGGGGGCAATCAGCCCCAGCATTTT
14	TRBV7-9	.	TRBD1	TRBJ1-5	CASSPGQGWQPQHF	TGTGCCAGCAGCCCGGGACAGGGATGGCAGCCCCAGCATTTT
17	TRBV30	.	.	TRBJ1-2	CAWSPGGTSTGFFGYTF	TGTGCCTGGAGTCCCGGAGGAACATCAACCGGGTTTTTTGGCTACACCTTC
12	TRBV27	.	.	TRBJ1-2	CASRQGFYGYTF	TGTGCCAGCAGGCAGGGGTTTTATGGCTACACCTTC
16	TRBV15	.	TRBD2	TRBJ2-7	CATSSEGLADHYEQYF	TGTGCCACCAGCAGCGAAGGACTAGCGGACCATTACGAGCAGTACTTC
13	TRBV6-2/TRBV6-3	.	.	TRBJ2-3	CASSRLETDTQYF	TGTGCCAGCAGCCGACTAGAGACAGATACGCAGTATTTT
17	TRBV9	few	TRBD1	TRBJ1-2	CASSGGPGTVNGYGYTF	TGTGCCAGCAGCGGAGGACCAGGGACAGTCAATGGCTATGGCTACACCTTC
14	TRBV11-3	.	.	TRBJ2-7	CASTRGADSYEQYF	TGTGCCAGCACCCGCGGGGCCGACTCCTACGAGCAGTACTTC
14	TRBV28	.	TRBD1	TRBJ1-6	CASSSTGDNSPLHF	TGTGCCAGCAGTTCGACAGGGGATAATTCACCCCTCCACTTT
14	TRBV10-2	.	.	TRBJ1-3	CASSDAGGGNTIYF	TGCGCCAGCAGTGATGCGGGGGGAGGAAACACCATATATTTT
13	TRBV19	.	.	TRBJ1-2	CASTKTGSYGYTF	TGTGCCAGTACAAAGACTGGGAGCTATGGCTACACCTTC
13	TRBV18	.	.	TRBJ2-5	CASSPPFQETQYF	TGTGCCAGCTCACCCCCATTCCAAGAGACCCAGTACTTC
16	TRBV5-8	.	.	TRBJ2-7	CASSFKGTSRDYEQYF	TGTGCCAGCAGCTTCAAAGGAACTAGCAGGGATTACGAGCAGTACTTC
16	TRBV7-3	.	.	TRBJ2-2	CASSQSGGANTGELFF	TGTGCCAGCAGCCAGTCGGGCGGGGCGAACACCGGGGAGCTGTTTTTT
15	TRBV19	many	.	TRBJ1-2	CASSIPTSGPYGYTF	TGTGCCAGTAGTATACCGACGTCGGGTCCCTATGGCTACACCTTC
15	TRBV11-2	many	TRBD2	TRBJ2-3	CASSRTTSGTDTQYF	TGTGCCAGCAGCCGTACGACTAGCGGGACAGATACGCAGTATTTT
15	TRBV7-8	.	.	TRBJ2-4	CASSLEPGDKNIQYF	TGTGCCAGCAGCTTAGAACCAGGGGACAAAAACATTCAGTACTTC
13	TRBV18	.	.	TRBJ1-4	CASSGQTNEKLFF	TGTGCCAGCTCAGGGCAGACTAATGAAAAACTGTTTTTT
16	TRBV7-2	.	TRBD2	TRBJ2-3	CASSPLLAGGPDTQYF	TGTGCCAGCAGCCCGTTATTAGCGGGAGGGCCAGATACGCAGTATTTT
14	TRBV7-2	.	.	TRBJ2-7	CASSFWASSYEQYF	TGTGCCAGCAGCTTCTGGGCGAGCTCCTACGAGCAGTACTTC
15	TRBV18	.	TRBD1	TRBJ1-1	CASSPSDRVNTEAFF	TGTGCCAGCTCACCCTCGGACAGGGTGAACACTGAAGCTTTCTTT
14	TRBV30	.	TRBD1	TRBJ1-1	CAWTTGTGDTEAFF	TGTGCCTGGACTACCGGGACAGGGGATACTGAAGCTTTCTTT
15	TRBV14	.	.	TRBJ1-2	CASSQGYDGYYGYTF	TGTGCCAGCAGCCAAGGATACGACGGGTACTATGGCTACACCTTC
14	TRBV19	.	.	TRBJ2-6	CASSIPGGANVLTF	TGTGCCAGTAGTATACCGGGTGGGGCCAACGTCCTGACTTTC
15	TRBV7-8	.	TRBD2	TRBJ2-1	CASSLTGTIYNEQFF	TGTGCCAGCAGTCTTACCGGGACTATCTACAATGAGCAGTTCTTC
15	TRBV19	.	TRBD2	TRBJ2-7	CASSRTSGSSYEQYF	TGTGCCAGTAGCAGAACTAGCGGGAGTTCCTACGAGCAGTACTTC
18	TRBV3-1/TRBV3-2	.	TRBD2	TRBJ2-5	CASTQGTSGREGQETQYF	TGTGCCAGCACTCAGGGGACTAGCGGGAGAGAAGGGCAGGAGACCCAGTACTTC
13	TRBV12-3/TRBV12-4	.	.	TRBJ2-7	CASSSQTSYEQYF	TGTGCCAGCAGTTCACAGACGTCCTACGAGCAGTACTTC
14	TRBV18	.	.	TRBJ2-7	CASSPGTGSYEQYF	TGTGCCAGCTCACCGGGAACAGGGTCCTACGAGCAGTACTTC
17	TRBV7-9	.	.	TRBJ2-2	CAIPWVAAQVNTGELFF	TGTGCCATCCCTTGGGTGGCCGCCCAGGTTAACACCGGGGAGCTGTTTTTT
15	TRBV7-2	.	TRBD1	TRBJ2-1	CASGGGTGFANEQFF	TGTGCCAGCGGAGGAGGGACAGGTTTTGCCAATGAGCAGTTCTTC
16	TRBV7-2	.	.	TRBJ2-1	CASSPKKGQGPNEQFF	TGTGCCAGCAGCCCTAAGAAGGGTCAGGGGCCAAATGAGCAGTTCTTC
13	TRBV3-1/TRBV3-2	.	.	TRBJ1-2	CASSRGSGDSYTF	TGTGCCAGCAGCCGGGGAAGCGGGGACAGCTACACCTTC
14	TRBV3-1/TRBV3-2	.	TRBD1	TRBJ2-7	CASARGGQSYEQYF	TGTGCCAGCGCAAGAGGGGGCCAATCCTACGAGCAGTACTTC
14	TRBV6-7	.	.	TRBJ1-1	CASRDGGRYTEAFF	TGTGCCAGCAGGGATGGAGGGCGATATACTGAAGCTTTCTTT
14	TRBV11-2	.	TRBD1	TRBJ2-7	CASSSRDSKYEQYF	TGTGCCAGCAGCTCCCGGGACAGCAAATACGAGCAGTACTTC
13	TRBV12-3/TRBV12-4	.	.	TRBJ2-2	CASSLGGVGELFF	TGTGCCAGCAGTTTAGGGGGGGTCGGGGAGCTGTTTTTT
17	TRBV5-4	.	TRBD2	TRBJ2-2	CASSLAGGVRGTGELFF	TGTGCCAGCAGCTTGGCCGGGGGGGTAAGAGGGACCGGGGAGCTGTTTTTT
15	TRBV4-1	.	.	TRBJ2-5	CASSQDRTGQETQYF	TGCGCCAGCAGCCAAGATAGGACGGGACAAGAGACCCAGTACTTC
17	TRBV4-2	.	.	TRBJ2-7	CASSQDTGVREYYEQYF	TGTGCCAGCAGCCAAGATACTGGGGTCAGGGAATACTACGAGCAGTACTTC
14	TRBV6-6	.	TRBD1	TRBJ1-2	CASSYSRDSYGYTF	TGTGCCAGCAGTTACTCCCGGGACAGCTATGGCTACACCTTC